Sequencing of this TCR beta chain was carried out in a study of blood T cell repertoires in COVID-19 (TCRdb year 2020). For the study in its entirety: Collaborator samples came from the United States, Italy and Spain and covered acute and convalescent phases of COVID-19. The dataset comprised deeply sampled blood TCRbeta repertoires from subjects exposed to, actively infected with, or recovered from COVID-19. Where available, HLA class I and class II types were taken from metadata supplied by the sample provider and were not determined by assay-based typing. Sample metadata almost always included a de-identified subject ID, COVID-19 status, age in years and sex. The samples were drawn from two sources: the first 160 participants of the ongoing ImmuneRACE study, and 1,254 subjects contributed by 6 global collaborators. The material from the prospective study consisted of cDNA or gDNA derived from T cells, B-cell-depleted T cells, or PBMCs. The repertoires were released in a freely available public database intended as a resource for research on the immune response to SARS-CoV-2.

About this clone: Its antigen specificity is not known. No quality values exist for individual bases; no much larger clone is one base distant.

Results the study describes overall, beyond this receptor: How much clinical and demographic metadata was included differed by source and by participant, and the metadata was provided uncurated.

The germline V and J ends show losses of 2 bases and 1 base respectively, and no gene match explains 10 bases of the junction. CDR1 LGHNA and CDR2 YSLEER were looked up in the germline V gene. From the cysteine up to the phenylalanine, the CDR3 has a length of 17 residues. Of all the DNA, just the CDR3 is kept, 51 bases in frame from base 1. Enrolling through a virtual design, the prospective study's participants ranged in age from roughly 18 to 90 years and lived across 24 United States geographic areas. In the prospective study, cohorts were assigned on the basis of participant-reported clinical history obtained from a screening survey and a study questionnaire. Mobile phlebotomists in the prospective study collected whole blood, serum and a nasopharyngeal or oropharyngeal swab from every participant. Prospective study participants could optionally give additional blood draws and questionnaires over an approximately two-month period. Before DNA extraction, prospective study blood samples were shipped either frozen or at room temperature.

TCRbeta CDR3 regions were amplified from genomic DNA by means of the immunoSEQ Assay, a bias-controlled multiplex PCR. Per the source publication's procedure: Within the assay, amplification of reference gene primers was used to estimate how many nucleated cells each sample contained. To quantify the absolute abundance of each unique TCRbeta CDR3 rearrangement, sequence reads were collapsed and filtered. For each sample, productive Simpson clonality was calculated as the square root of Simpson's diversity index across productive rearrangements. This is the immuneACCESS table as TCRdb keeps it, with only in-frame sequences that have V and J called. A part of the clones is gone; compared with another copy, unresolved V genes explain less than half, and the rest is unexplained. V, J and clone size are those of that table, while D and trimming were read from the DNA. The sample includes nearly 250,000 clones, with around 85% observed a single time. The ten largest clones represent approximately 9.1% of the sample.

This receptor was identified in a woman in her 50s with acute COVID-19. The rearranged chain carries TRBV4-3 and TRBJ1-1, with TRBD1 identical over 7 junction bases. Sequencing was done on a sample of PBMCs or T cells enriched from blood (not recorded which). The nucleotide sequence is TGCGCCAGCAGCCAATCACCCCCAGGGGGTGGGAACACTGAAGCTTTCTTT. Its coded protein is CASSQSPPGGGNTEAFF.